The rows below give T cell receptor beta chains drawn from one sample of a study of cytomegalovirus exposure and HLA in healthy donors. Measured with immunoSEQ multiplex PCR; TCRdb has only the in-frame clones, and not every one. The table has fewer than 250,000 clones, about 75% seen once; the top ten hold approximately 1.8%. What was sequenced was PBMCs. These receptors all come from a male donor in good health and CMV-seronegative. Both conserved end residues are part of each CDR3. The D gene is left open where the match is weak. Clone size is given for some rows only: seen once, a few or many times, or a class if the clone is expanded.

j_call: TRBJ2-3
v_call: TRBV27
clone_size: -
d_call: TRBD2
cdr3_aa: CASSSWIAGEGDTQYF
cdr3_nt: TGTGCCAGCAGTTCTTGGATAGCGGGAGAGGGGGATACGCAGTATTTT

j_call: TRBJ1-2
v_call: TRBV5-8
clone_size: -
d_call: TRBD1
cdr3_aa: CASSPGVGQENYGYTF
cdr3_nt: TGTGCCAGCAGCCCGGGGGTGGGACAGGAAAACTATGGCTACACCTTC

j_call: TRBJ2-7
v_call: TRBV7-2
clone_size: few
d_call: TRBD2
cdr3_aa: CASSFVPGTSYEQYF
cdr3_nt: TGTGCCAGCAGCTTTGTCCCCGGGACTAGCTACGAGCAGTACTTC

j_call: TRBJ2-2
v_call: TRBV5-1
clone_size: -
d_call: -
cdr3_aa: CASSFLQTNTGELFF
cdr3_nt: TGCGCCAGCAGCTTTTTACAGACGAACACCGGGGAGCTGTTTTTT

j_call: TRBJ2-5
v_call: TRBV4-2
clone_size: -
d_call: TRBD1
cdr3_aa: CASSQGTGSKETQYF
cdr3_nt: TGTGCCAGCAGCCAAGGGACAGGGAGCAAGGAGACCCAGTACTTC

j_call: TRBJ1-2
v_call: TRBV6-1
clone_size: -
d_call: -
cdr3_aa: CASSEASGAYGYTF
cdr3_nt: TGTGCCAGCAGTGAAGCCTCAGGGGCGTATGGCTACACCTTC

j_call: TRBJ1-4
v_call: TRBV6-5
clone_size: few
d_call: -
cdr3_aa: CASSSSRDTFEKLFF
cdr3_nt: TGTGCCAGCAGTTCCTCCCGGGACACCTTTGAAAAACTGTTTTTT

j_call: TRBJ2-3
v_call: TRBV7-6
clone_size: -
d_call: -
cdr3_aa: CASSLVGGSTDTQYF
cdr3_nt: TGTGCCAGCAGCTTAGTGGGGGGATCCACAGATACGCAGTATTTT

j_call: TRBJ2-3
v_call: TRBV4-3
clone_size: -
d_call: -
cdr3_aa: CASSHRSLTDTQYF
cdr3_nt: TGCGCCAGCAGCCACCGTAGTCTCACAGATACGCAGTATTTT

j_call: TRBJ2-1
v_call: TRBV28
clone_size: -
d_call: TRBD2
cdr3_aa: CASSERESYNEQFF
cdr3_nt: TGTGCCAGCAGCGAGCGGGAATCGTACAATGAGCAGTTCTTC

j_call: TRBJ2-1
v_call: TRBV6-5
clone_size: -
d_call: -
cdr3_aa: CASSYTGGSYNEQFF
cdr3_nt: TGTGCCAGCAGTTACACTGGAGGGAGCTACAATGAGCAGTTCTTC

j_call: TRBJ2-1
v_call: TRBV7-9
clone_size: -
d_call: -
cdr3_aa: CASSLADRENNEQFF
cdr3_nt: TGTGCCAGCAGCTTAGCGGACAGAGAGAACAATGAGCAGTTCTTC

j_call: TRBJ1-2
v_call: TRBV5-1
clone_size: -
d_call: -
cdr3_aa: CASSDPDRANYGYTF
cdr3_nt: TGCGCCAGCAGCGATCCAGACAGAGCTAACTATGGCTACACCTTC

j_call: TRBJ1-2
v_call: TRBV7-9
clone_size: once
d_call: -
cdr3_aa: CASSLSAGNGYTF
cdr3_nt: TGTGCCAGCAGCTTATCAGCAGGGAATGGCTACACCTTC

j_call: TRBJ2-7
v_call: TRBV7-2
clone_size: once
d_call: -
cdr3_aa: CASSPAINEQYF
cdr3_nt: TGTGCCAGCAGCCCTGCGATCAACGAGCAGTACTTC

j_call: TRBJ1-1
v_call: TRBV6-5
clone_size: -
d_call: -
cdr3_aa: CASSYGGWGTEAFF
cdr3_nt: TGTGCCAGCAGTTACGGGGGGTGGGGCACTGAAGCTTTCTTT

j_call: TRBJ2-7
v_call: TRBV15
clone_size: -
d_call: TRBD2
cdr3_aa: CATSRDGGETYEQYF
cdr3_nt: TGTGCCACCAGCAGAGATGGGGGGGAGACCTACGAGCAGTACTTC

j_call: TRBJ1-2
v_call: TRBV2
clone_size: -
d_call: -
cdr3_aa: CASSPSLAGAYGYTF
cdr3_nt: TGTGCCAGCAGTCCTTCGTTGGCAGGGGCCTATGGCTACACCTTC

j_call: TRBJ1-1
v_call: TRBV13
clone_size: once
d_call: -
cdr3_aa: CASGPSGSTEAFF
cdr3_nt: TGTGCCAGCGGCCCCTCAGGGTCCACTGAAGCTTTCTTT

j_call: TRBJ2-1
v_call: TRBV11-3
clone_size: -
d_call: TRBD1
cdr3_aa: CASSLAGTGIYNEQFF
cdr3_nt: TGTGCCAGCAGCTTAGCCGGGACAGGGATTTACAATGAGCAGTTCTTC

j_call: TRBJ1-2
v_call: TRBV30
clone_size: -
d_call: -
cdr3_aa: CAWSALYGYTF
cdr3_nt: TGTGCCTGGAGTGCTCTTTATGGCTACACCTTC

j_call: TRBJ2-7
v_call: TRBV6-5
clone_size: once
d_call: -
cdr3_aa: CASSYSADSYEQYF
cdr3_nt: TGTGCCAGCAGTTACTCTGCAGACTCCTACGAGCAGTACTTC

j_call: TRBJ2-2
v_call: TRBV27
clone_size: -
d_call: TRBD1
cdr3_aa: CASSSDRYTGELFF
cdr3_nt: TGTGCCAGCAGTTCGGACAGGTACACCGGGGAGCTGTTTTTT

j_call: TRBJ2-7
v_call: TRBV5-1
clone_size: many
d_call: -
cdr3_aa: CASSLARSYEQYF
cdr3_nt: TGCGCCAGCAGCTTGGCCAGATCCTACGAGCAGTACTTC

j_call: TRBJ2-7
v_call: TRBV6-5
clone_size: -
d_call: TRBD1
cdr3_aa: CASSYLSDRGTYEQYF
cdr3_nt: TGTGCCAGCAGTTACCTATCTGACAGGGGAACCTACGAGCAGTACTTC

j_call: TRBJ2-2
v_call: TRBV9
clone_size: -
d_call: TRBD2
cdr3_aa: CASSQGLAGYTGELFF
cdr3_nt: TGTGCCAGCAGCCAGGGACTAGCGGGGTACACCGGGGAGCTGTTCTTT

j_call: TRBJ2-1
v_call: TRBV10-3
clone_size: -
d_call: TRBD2
cdr3_aa: CAISDRRAGRDNEQFF
cdr3_nt: TGTGCCATCAGTGACCGACGAGCGGGGAGGGACAATGAGCAGTTCTTC

j_call: TRBJ1-2
v_call: TRBV7-3
clone_size: -
d_call: -
cdr3_aa: CASSSTPEDYGYTF
cdr3_nt: TGTGCCAGCAGCTCGACTCCGGAGGACTATGGCTACACCTTC

j_call: TRBJ2-7
v_call: TRBV9
clone_size: -
d_call: TRBD2
cdr3_aa: CASSAGLAEYEQYF
cdr3_nt: TGTGCCAGCAGCGCGGGACTAGCGGAGTACGAGCAGTACTTC

j_call: TRBJ1-2
v_call: TRBV20-1
clone_size: -
d_call: TRBD1
cdr3_aa: CSARGQYYTF
cdr3_nt: TGCAGTGCTAGGGGACAGTATTACACCTTC

j_call: TRBJ1-1
v_call: TRBV27
clone_size: few
d_call: TRBD1
cdr3_aa: CASSFPTGRAFF
cdr3_nt: TGTGCCAGCAGTTTTCCGACAGGGCGGGCTTTCTTT

j_call: TRBJ1-6
v_call: TRBV19
clone_size: -
d_call: TRBD1
cdr3_aa: CASSRQGAADSPLHF
cdr3_nt: TGTGCCAGTAGTAGACAGGGGGCTGCGGATTCACCCCTCCACTTT

j_call: TRBJ2-7
v_call: TRBV4-1
clone_size: -
d_call: TRBD1
cdr3_aa: CASSQESGQGASYEQYF
cdr3_nt: TGCGCCAGCAGCCAAGAGTCAGGACAGGGGGCATCCTACGAGCAGTACTTC

j_call: TRBJ2-1
v_call: TRBV10-1
clone_size: -
d_call: TRBD2
cdr3_aa: CASSKGRANEQFF
cdr3_nt: TGCGCCAGCAGTAAGGGGAGGGCCAATGAGCAGTTCTTC

j_call: TRBJ1-6
v_call: TRBV5-1
clone_size: once
d_call: -
cdr3_aa: CASSLRQASYNSPLHF
cdr3_nt: TGCGCCAGCAGCTTGAGGCAGGCCAGTTATAATTCACCCCTCCACTTT

j_call: TRBJ2-7
v_call: TRBV18
clone_size: -
d_call: -
cdr3_aa: CASSAKTNSYEQYF
cdr3_nt: TGTGCCAGCTCAGCCAAGACTAATTCCTACGAGCAGTACTTC

j_call: TRBJ2-1
v_call: TRBV6-5
clone_size: once
d_call: -
cdr3_aa: CASSYSLYNEQFF
cdr3_nt: TGTGCCAGCAGTTATTCCTTGTACAATGAGCAGTTCTTC

j_call: TRBJ2-7
v_call: TRBV15
clone_size: -
d_call: -
cdr3_aa: CATSRDPDSNYEQYF
cdr3_nt: TGTGCCACCAGCAGAGACCCCGACAGTAACTACGAGCAGTACTTC

j_call: TRBJ2-7
v_call: TRBV5-6
clone_size: -
d_call: -
cdr3_aa: CASSPGSYEQYF
cdr3_nt: TGTGCCAGCAGCCCGGGGTCCTACGAGCAGTACTTC

j_call: TRBJ2-7
v_call: TRBV6-5
clone_size: -
d_call: -
cdr3_aa: CARTTGNSYEQYF
cdr3_nt: TGTGCCAGGACAACAGGGAACTCCTACGAGCAGTACTTC

j_call: TRBJ2-2
v_call: TRBV7-9
clone_size: -
d_call: TRBD1
cdr3_aa: CASSWRTGSTGELFF
cdr3_nt: TGTGCCAGCAGCTGGAGGACAGGGAGCACCGGGGAGCTGTTTTTT

j_call: TRBJ1-2
v_call: TRBV4-3
clone_size: once
d_call: -
cdr3_aa: CASSQDRGNGYTF
cdr3_nt: TGCGCCAGCAGCCAAGATCGGGGGAATGGCTACACCTTC

j_call: TRBJ2-2
v_call: TRBV10-3
clone_size: -
d_call: -
cdr3_aa: CAIRRDFPTGELFF
cdr3_nt: TGTGCCATCAGGCGGGACTTTCCCACCGGGGAGCTGTTTTTT

j_call: TRBJ2-5
v_call: TRBV7-9
clone_size: -
d_call: TRBD1
cdr3_aa: CASSPRTGQETQYF
cdr3_nt: TGTGCCAGCAGCCCCCGGACAGGGCAAGAGACCCAGTACTTC

j_call: TRBJ2-7
v_call: TRBV6-5
clone_size: few
d_call: -
cdr3_aa: CASSDRFGTYEQYF
cdr3_nt: TGTGCCAGCAGTGACAGGTTTGGGACCTACGAGCAGTACTTC

j_call: TRBJ2-3
v_call: TRBV19
clone_size: once
d_call: TRBD1
cdr3_aa: CASKQGAGDTQYF
cdr3_nt: TGTGCCAGTAAACAGGGGGCAGGAGATACGCAGTATTTT

j_call: TRBJ2-1
v_call: TRBV29-1
clone_size: -
d_call: TRBD2
cdr3_aa: CSVESGGRIRNEQFF
cdr3_nt: TGCAGCGTTGAAAGTGGCGGGAGGATCCGCAATGAGCAGTTCTTC

j_call: TRBJ2-2
v_call: TRBV19
clone_size: -
d_call: TRBD2
cdr3_aa: CASARGLAGLTGELFF
cdr3_nt: TGTGCCAGCGCCCGGGGGCTAGCGGGTCTTACCGGGGAGCTGTTTTTT

j_call: TRBJ2-4
v_call: TRBV19
clone_size: -
d_call: TRBD2
cdr3_aa: CASNLGSGGKNIQYF
cdr3_nt: TGTGCCAGTAACCTAGGGTCCGGGGGGAAAAACATTCAGTACTTC

j_call: TRBJ1-4
v_call: TRBV9
clone_size: once
d_call: -
cdr3_aa: CASSSGSSGEKLFF
cdr3_nt: TGTGCCAGCAGCTCAGGCTCGTCTGGTGAAAAACTGTTTTTT

j_call: TRBJ2-1
v_call: TRBV9
clone_size: few
d_call: TRBD2
cdr3_aa: CASSVVIVGLAAYNEQFF
cdr3_nt: TGTGCCAGCAGCGTAGTTATCGTGGGACTAGCGGCATACAATGAGCAGTTCTTC

j_call: TRBJ1-2
v_call: TRBV6-5
clone_size: -
d_call: -
cdr3_aa: CASSYNPLSGKDGYTF
cdr3_nt: TGTGCCAGCAGTTACAACCCTCTATCCGGGAAAGATGGCTACACCTTC

j_call: TRBJ1-1
v_call: TRBV13
clone_size: -
d_call: TRBD1
cdr3_aa: CASNQGGTTEAFF
cdr3_nt: TGTGCCAGCAATCAGGGGGGCACCACTGAAGCTTTCTTT

j_call: TRBJ1-3
v_call: TRBV28
clone_size: -
d_call: TRBD1
cdr3_aa: CASITGGGGNTIYF
cdr3_nt: TGTGCCAGCATAACAGGGGGAGGTGGAAACACCATATATTTT

j_call: TRBJ2-7
v_call: TRBV7-9
clone_size: -
d_call: TRBD2
cdr3_aa: CASSPGLAGDDEQYF
cdr3_nt: TGTGCCAGCAGCCCCGGACTAGCGGGAGATGACGAGCAGTACTTC